The entry below gives a single T cell receptor (beta chain) sequence along with its context. Antigen unknown. This specimen comes from a study of shared clonotypes between healthy human individuals. Study overall: A donor's plate count was three for CD4 naive and three for CD4 memory; CD8 naive had two and CD8 memory one. Study conclusions and caveats: Genetic and exposure-history diversity was limited by the small donor number.

V was clipped by 5 bases and J by 1 base, with 11 bases between them. This CDR3 region has 14 residues. The germline V gene has CDR1 SGHNT and CDR2 YENEEA. Assay: immunoSEQ multiplex PCR; the TCRdb copy retains only in-frame clones and omits some. This sample yields 2 million to 3 million clones, of which 80% to 95% are seen a single time; 0.36% belongs to the top ten. This TCR was sampled from a man between 18 and 29 years old in good health. Some clones in this sample may be carry-over from other donors' samples. The sequenced sample was naive CD4+ T cells from PBMCs. Subset indicated: CD45RA+ positively selected. The rearrangement joins TRBV11-3 to TRBJ1-1; D call uncertain. The CDR3 reads CASSADGGNTEAFF. The CDR3 DNA sequence: TGTGCCAGCAGCGCGGATGGAGGGAACACTGAAGCTTTCTTT.